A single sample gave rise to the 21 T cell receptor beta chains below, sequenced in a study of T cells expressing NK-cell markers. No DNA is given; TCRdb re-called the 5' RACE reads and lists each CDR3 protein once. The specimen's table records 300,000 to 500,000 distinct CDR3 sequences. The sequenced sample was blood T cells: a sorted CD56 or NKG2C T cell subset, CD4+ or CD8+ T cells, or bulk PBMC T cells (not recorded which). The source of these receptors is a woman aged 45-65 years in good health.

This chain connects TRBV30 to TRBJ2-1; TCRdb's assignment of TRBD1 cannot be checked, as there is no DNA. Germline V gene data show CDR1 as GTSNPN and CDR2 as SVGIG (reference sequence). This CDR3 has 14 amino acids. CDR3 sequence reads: CAWHGPGRHNEQFF.

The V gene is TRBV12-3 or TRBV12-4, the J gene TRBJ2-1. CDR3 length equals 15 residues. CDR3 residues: CASSLGRKSDNEQFF.

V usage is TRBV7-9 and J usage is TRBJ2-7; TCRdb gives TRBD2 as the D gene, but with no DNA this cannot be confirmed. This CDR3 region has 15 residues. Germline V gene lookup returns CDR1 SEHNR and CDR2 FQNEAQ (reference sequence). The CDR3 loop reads CASSLFGGAGDEQYF.

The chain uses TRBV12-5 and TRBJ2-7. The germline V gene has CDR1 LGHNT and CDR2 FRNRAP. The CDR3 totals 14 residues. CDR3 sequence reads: CASGVMGSAYEQYF.

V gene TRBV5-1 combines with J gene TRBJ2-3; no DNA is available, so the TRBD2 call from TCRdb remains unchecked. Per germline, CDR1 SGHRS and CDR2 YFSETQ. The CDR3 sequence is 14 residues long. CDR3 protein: CASSLSGLSDTQYF.

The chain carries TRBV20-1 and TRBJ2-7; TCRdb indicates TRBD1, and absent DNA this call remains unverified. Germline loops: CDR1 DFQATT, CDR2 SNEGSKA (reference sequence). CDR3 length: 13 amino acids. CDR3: CSARATGMREQYF.

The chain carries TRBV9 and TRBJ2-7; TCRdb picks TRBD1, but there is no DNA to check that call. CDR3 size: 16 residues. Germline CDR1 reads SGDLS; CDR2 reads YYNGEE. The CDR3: CASSVQGTPPVLEQYF.

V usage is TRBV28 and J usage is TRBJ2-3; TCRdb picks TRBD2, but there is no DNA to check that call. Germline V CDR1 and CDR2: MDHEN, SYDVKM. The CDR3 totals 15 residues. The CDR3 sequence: CASSLSGVGSDTQYF.

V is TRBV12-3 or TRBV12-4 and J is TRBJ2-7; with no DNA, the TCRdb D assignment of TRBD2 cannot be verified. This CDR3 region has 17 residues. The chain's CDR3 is CASSLVGGLSVAYEQYF.

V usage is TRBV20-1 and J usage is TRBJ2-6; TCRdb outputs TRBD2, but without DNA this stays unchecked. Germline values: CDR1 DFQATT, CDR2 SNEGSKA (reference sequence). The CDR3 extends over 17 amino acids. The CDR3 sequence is CSARVTREASGANVLTF.

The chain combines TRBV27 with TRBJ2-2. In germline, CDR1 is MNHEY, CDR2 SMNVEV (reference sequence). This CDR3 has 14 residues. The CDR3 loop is CASSLKTRPGELFF.

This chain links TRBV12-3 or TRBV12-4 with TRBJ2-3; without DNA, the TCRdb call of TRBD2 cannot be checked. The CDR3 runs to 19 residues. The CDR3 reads CASSPTPRLAGVDTDTQYF.

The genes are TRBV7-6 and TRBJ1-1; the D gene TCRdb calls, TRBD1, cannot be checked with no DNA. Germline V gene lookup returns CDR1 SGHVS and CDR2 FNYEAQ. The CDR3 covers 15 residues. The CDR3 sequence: CASSLGPGFDTEAFF. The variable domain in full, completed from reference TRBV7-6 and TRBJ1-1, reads GAGVSQSPRYKVTKRGQDVALRCDPISGHVSLYWYRQALGQGPEFLTYFNYEAQQDKSGLPNDRFSAERPEGSISTLTIQRTEQRDSAMYRCASSLGPGFDTEAFFGQGTRLTVV.

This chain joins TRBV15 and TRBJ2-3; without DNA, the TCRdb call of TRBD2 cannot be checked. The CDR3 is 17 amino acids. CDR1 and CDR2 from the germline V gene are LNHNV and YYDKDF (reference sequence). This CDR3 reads CATSRVGLAGDTDTQYF.

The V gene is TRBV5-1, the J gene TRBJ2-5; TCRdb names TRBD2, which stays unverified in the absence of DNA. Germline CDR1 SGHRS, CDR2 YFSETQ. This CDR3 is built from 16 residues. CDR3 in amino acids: CASSLGGTSLKETQYF.

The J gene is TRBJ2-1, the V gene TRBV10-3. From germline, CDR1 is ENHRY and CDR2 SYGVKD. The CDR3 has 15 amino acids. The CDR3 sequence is CAISGSGNSYNEQFF.

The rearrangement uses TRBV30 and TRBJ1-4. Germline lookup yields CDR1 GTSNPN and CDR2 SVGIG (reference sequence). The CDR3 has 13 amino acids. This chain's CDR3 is CAWSPLLNEKLFF.

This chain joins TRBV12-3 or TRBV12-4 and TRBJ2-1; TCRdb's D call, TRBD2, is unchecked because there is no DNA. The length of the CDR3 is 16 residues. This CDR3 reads CASSPLAGEGYNEQFF.

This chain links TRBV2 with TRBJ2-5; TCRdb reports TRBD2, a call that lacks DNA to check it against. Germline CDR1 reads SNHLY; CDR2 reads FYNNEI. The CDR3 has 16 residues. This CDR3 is CASSPPRSLAEETQYF.

The CDR3 loop reads CATSRVRQKETQYF. The V and J genes are TRBV15 and TRBJ2-5; TCRdb returns TRBD1, unconfirmable since there is no DNA. The CDR3 is 14 residues long. Germline CDR1 LNHNV, CDR2 YYDKDF (reference sequence).

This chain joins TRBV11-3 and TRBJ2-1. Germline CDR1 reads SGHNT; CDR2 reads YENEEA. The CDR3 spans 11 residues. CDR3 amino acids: CASSFGPLQFF. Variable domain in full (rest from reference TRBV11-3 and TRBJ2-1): EAGVVQSPRYKIIEKKQPVAFWCNPISGHNTLYWYLQNLGQGPELLIRYENEEAVDDSQLPKDRFSAERLKGVDSTLKIQPAELGDSAVYLCASSFGPLQFFGPGTRLTVL.